The clone carrying this TCR beta chain was seen more than once but under ten times. Its antigen is currently unknown. This specimen comes from a study of molecular identifiers for immune sequencing clone quantification. This CDR3 spans 16 amino acids. V gave up 2 bases and J gave up 2 bases, with 15 bases separating them. The germline V gene has CDR1 SGHDT and CDR2 YYEEEE. Preparation of naive CD8 libraries involved roughly 18,000 to 1,100,000 sorted cells and 10%, 30% or 50% RNA. Using a CD8+CD4-CCR7+CD45RA+ phenotype, naive CD8 T cells were sorted. TCRdb re-derived calls from the PCR reads in MiXCR, one entry per CDR3 protein. The table shows around 480,000 distinct CDR3 sequences, with about 21% occurring only once. Findings of the study overall: Amid 750,000 to 1,000,000 naive cells, spiked Jurkat TCR RNA from one cell was reportedly still detectable. Over 97% of effector molecules, but under 1% in naive cells, were held by clones with more than 20 RNA copies.

The sequenced material came from naive CD8+ T cells from blood, with Jurkat cell RNA spiked in. Documented subset: FACS-sorted CD8+CD4-CCR7+CD45RA+ naive T cells. The sequence derives from a human donor in good health. Some libraries in this study had Jurkat cell RNA spiked in. V usage is TRBV5-6 and J usage is TRBJ2-3; no firm D call. CDR3 nucleotide sequence: TGTGCCAGCAGCTTTTGGCTCCAACCAATCACAGATACGCAGTATTTT. This codes for CASSFWLQPITDTQYF. The complete variable domain, with remaining parts taken from reference TRBV5-6 and TRBJ2-3, reads DAGVTQSPTHLIKTRGQQVTLRCSPKSGHDTVSWYQQALGQGPQFIFQYYEEEERQRGNFPDRFSGHQFPNYSSELNVNALLLGDSALYLCASSFWLQPITDTQYFGPGTRLTVL.